The sequence of this T cell receptor (beta chain) was determined in a study of T cells in Graves' hyperthyroidism and ophthalmopathy. Each patient was aged 18 to 65 and had newly diagnosed hyperthyroidism of under 2 months' duration. Investigators excluded patients with uncontrolled infection, other autoimmune disease, pregnancy or lactation. Study-level findings and limits: Among thyroid clonotypes expanded above 0.001, most also appeared in blood.

Regarding this clonotype: Antigen unknown.

CDR1 and CDR2 from the germline V gene are SQVTM and ANQGSEA. The CDR3 runs to 12 residues. The junction had 10 bases not matched to a gene; V was cut back by 7 bases and J by 7 bases. RNA transcripts served as the template for amplifying TCR beta CDR3 regions. Researchers ran a first-round RT-PCR on the TCR CDR3 using the HTBI primer set. TCRdb reanalysed the multiplex PCR reads using MiXCR and keeps one entry per CDR3 protein. This table holds some 270,000 distinct CDR3 sequences, roughly 15% found once. What was sequenced was blood. The chain couples TRBV29-1 to TRBJ2-7, with 7 bases that match TRBD1. The receptor's source is a woman aged 30 to 39 with Graves' hyperthyroidism that later progressed to Graves' ophthalmopathy. The CDR3 region has the DNA TGCAGCGCCGGGACAGCCTCGGGGGAGCAGTACTTC. Its translation: CSAGTASGEQYF.